The TCR beta chain described here comes from a study of T cell changes during pregnancy in multiple sclerosis. The CDR3 sequence is 17 residues long. CDR1 and CDR2 (germline): MDHEN, SYDVKM. V lost 3 bases, J lost 6 bases, and 21 bases lay in between. Assay used: immunoSEQ multiplex PCR; TCRdb lists only in-frame clones, some missing. The sample lists roughly 37,000 clones, around 91% occurring once. This specimen was CD4+ T cells from peripheral blood mononuclear cells, taken in the second trimester of pregnancy. The receptor was isolated from a female donor in good health, enrolled as a control in a pregnancy study. J is TRBJ1-5 and V is TRBV28, with D tentatively TRBD1 (6 bases). The CDR3 sequence is CASSFVSGTEGGQPQHF. The CDR3 DNA follows: TGTGCCAGCAGTTTCGTCTCCGGGACGGAAGGGGGTCAGCCCCAGCATTTT.